What follows describes a single T cell receptor (beta chain). Its antigen is not identified. The source of the sample is a study of PD-1 blockade in mismatch repair-deficient tumors. The V end lost 2 bases, the J end lost 1 base, and 8 bases lay between the germline ends. The CDR3 length is 14 residues. CDR1 and CDR2 (germline): SGHNT, YENEEA. Study outcomes and limitations: After pembrolizumab, tumor-resident clones rose rapidly, then generally contracted before radiologic responses.

TCRs were sequenced from a few patients responding to pembrolizumab. Generated by immunoSEQ multiplex PCR, the TCRdb table keeps only in-frame clones and is missing some. The repertoire includes roughly 80,000 clones, about 84% of them detected once, and just over 2.5% sits in the top ten. This chain links TRBV11-3 with TRBJ2-5, with D unresolved. The specimen was peripheral blood, collected 12 weeks after starting pembrolizumab. This receptor was taken from an adult with mismatch repair-deficient cancer. This chain's CDR3 is CASSLIRTQETQYF. CDR3 in DNA: TGTGCCAGCAGCTTAATCAGGACCCAAGAGACCCAGTACTTC.